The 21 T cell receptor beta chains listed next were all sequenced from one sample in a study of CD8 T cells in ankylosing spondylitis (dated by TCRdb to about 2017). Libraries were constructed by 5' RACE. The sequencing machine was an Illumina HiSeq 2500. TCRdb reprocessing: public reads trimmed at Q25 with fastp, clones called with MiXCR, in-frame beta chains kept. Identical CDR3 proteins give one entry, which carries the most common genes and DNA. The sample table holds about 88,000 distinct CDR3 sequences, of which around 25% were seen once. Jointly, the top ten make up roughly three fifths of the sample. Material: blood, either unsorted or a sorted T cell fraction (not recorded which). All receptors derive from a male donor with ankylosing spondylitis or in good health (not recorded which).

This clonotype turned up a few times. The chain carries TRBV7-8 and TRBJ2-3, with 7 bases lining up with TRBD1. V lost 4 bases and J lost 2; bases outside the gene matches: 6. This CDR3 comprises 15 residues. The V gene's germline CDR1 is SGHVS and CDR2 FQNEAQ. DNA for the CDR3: TGTGCCAGCAGCTCAGTAACAGGGGTCACAGATACGCAGTATTTT. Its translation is CASSSVTGVTDTQYF.

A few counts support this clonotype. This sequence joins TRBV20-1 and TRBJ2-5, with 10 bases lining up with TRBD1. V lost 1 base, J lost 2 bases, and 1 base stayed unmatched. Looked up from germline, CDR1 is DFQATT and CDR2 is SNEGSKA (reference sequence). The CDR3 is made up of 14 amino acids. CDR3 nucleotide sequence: TGCAGTGCTAGAGCGGGACAGGGGCAAGAGACCCAGTACTTC. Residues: CSARAGQGQETQYF.

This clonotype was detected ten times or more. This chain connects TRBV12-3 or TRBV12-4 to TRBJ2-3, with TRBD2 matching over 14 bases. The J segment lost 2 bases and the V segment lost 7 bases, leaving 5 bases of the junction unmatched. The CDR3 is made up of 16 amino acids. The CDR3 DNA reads TGTGCCAGCACCCCGACTAGCGGGAGGGTCACAGATACGCAGTATTTT. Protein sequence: CASTPTSGRVTDTQYF.

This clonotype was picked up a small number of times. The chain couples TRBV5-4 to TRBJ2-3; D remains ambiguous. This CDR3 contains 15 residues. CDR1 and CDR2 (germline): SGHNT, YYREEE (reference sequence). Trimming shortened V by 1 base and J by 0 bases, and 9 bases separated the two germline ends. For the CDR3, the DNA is TGTGCCAGCAGCTTGCCTACGACTAGCACAGATACGCAGTATTTT. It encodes CASSLPTTSTDTQYF. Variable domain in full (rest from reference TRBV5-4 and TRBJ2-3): ETGVTQSPTHLIKTRGQQVTLRCSSQSGHNTVSWYQQALGQGPQFIFQYYREEENGRGNFPPRFSGLQFPNYSSELNVNALELDDSALYLCASSLPTTSTDTQYFGPGTRLTVL.

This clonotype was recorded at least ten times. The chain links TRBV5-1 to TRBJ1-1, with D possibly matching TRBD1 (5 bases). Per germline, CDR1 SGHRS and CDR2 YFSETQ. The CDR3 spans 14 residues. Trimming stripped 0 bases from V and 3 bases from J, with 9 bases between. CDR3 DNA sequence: TGCGCCAGCAGCTTGGCCGGGACGGACACTGAAGCTTTCTTT. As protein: CASSLAGTDTEAFF.

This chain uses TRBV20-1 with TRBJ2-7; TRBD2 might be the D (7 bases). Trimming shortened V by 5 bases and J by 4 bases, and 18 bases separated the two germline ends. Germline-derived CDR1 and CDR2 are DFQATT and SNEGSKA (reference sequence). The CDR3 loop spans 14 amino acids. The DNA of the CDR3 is TGCAGTGCTGAGCCCGGGGGGCTCCGGTACGAGCAGTACGTC. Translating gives CSAEPGGLRYEQYV.

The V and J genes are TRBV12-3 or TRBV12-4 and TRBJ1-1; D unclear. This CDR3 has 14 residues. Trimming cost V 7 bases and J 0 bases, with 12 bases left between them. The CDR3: CASTIGRLNTEAFF. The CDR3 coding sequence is TGTGCCAGCACAATAGGACGGCTGAACACTGAAGCTTTCTTT.

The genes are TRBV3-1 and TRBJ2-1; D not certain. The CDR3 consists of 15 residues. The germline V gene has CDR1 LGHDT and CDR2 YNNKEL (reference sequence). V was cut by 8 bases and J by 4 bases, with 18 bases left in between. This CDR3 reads CASDRPHPTYNEQFF. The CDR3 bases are TGTGCCAGCGACCGACCCCATCCTACATACAATGAGCAGTTCTTC.

The CDR3 loop reads CASSLGVRSYNEQFF. The CDR3 nucleotides are TGCGCCAGCAGCTTGGGGGTTAGGAGCTACAATGAGCAGTTCTTC. The chain combines TRBV5-1 with TRBJ2-1, with no clear D. Germline CDR1 reads SGHRS; CDR2 reads YFSETQ. The V end was cut by 0 bases, the J end by 3 bases, with 10 bases between. The CDR3 contains 15 residues.

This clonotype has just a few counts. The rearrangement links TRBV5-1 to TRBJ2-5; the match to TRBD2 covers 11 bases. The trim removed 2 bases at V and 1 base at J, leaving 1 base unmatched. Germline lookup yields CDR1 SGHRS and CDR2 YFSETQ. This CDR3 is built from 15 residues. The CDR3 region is CASSFGTSGQETQYF. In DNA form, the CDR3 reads TGCGCCAGCAGCTTTGGGACTAGCGGCCAAGAGACCCAGTACTTC.

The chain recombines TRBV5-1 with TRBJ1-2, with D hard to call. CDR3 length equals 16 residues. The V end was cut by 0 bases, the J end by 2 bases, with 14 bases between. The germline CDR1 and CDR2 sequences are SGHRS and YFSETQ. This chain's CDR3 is CASSLDGRQLNYGYTF. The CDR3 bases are TGCGCCAGCAGCTTGGATGGGCGGCAACTAAACTATGGCTACACCTTC.

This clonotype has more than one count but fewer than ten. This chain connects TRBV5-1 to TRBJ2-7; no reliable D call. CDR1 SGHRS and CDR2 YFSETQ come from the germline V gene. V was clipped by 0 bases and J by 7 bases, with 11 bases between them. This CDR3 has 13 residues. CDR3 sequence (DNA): TGCGCCAGCAGCTTGGACACTCCGAGAGAGCAGTACTTC. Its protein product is CASSLDTPREQYF.

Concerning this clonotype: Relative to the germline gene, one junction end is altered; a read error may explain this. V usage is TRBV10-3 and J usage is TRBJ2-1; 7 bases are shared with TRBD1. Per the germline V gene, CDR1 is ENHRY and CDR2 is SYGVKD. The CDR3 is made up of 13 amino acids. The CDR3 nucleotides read TGTGCCATCAGGGGGACAGAGAACAATGAGAAGTTCTTC. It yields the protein CAIRGTENNEKFF.

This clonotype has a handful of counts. In DNA, the CDR3 is TGTGCCAGCAGCGTAGTCCCGGACTCCAACTACGAGCAGTACTTC. The encoded protein is CASSVVPDSNYEQYF. V and J are TRBV9 and TRBJ2-7; D may be TRBD2 (5 bases). Germline V gene lookup returns CDR1 SGDLS and CDR2 YYNGEE. V was shortened by 0 bases and J by 3 bases, with 13 bases between the two germline ends. The CDR3 covers 15 residues.

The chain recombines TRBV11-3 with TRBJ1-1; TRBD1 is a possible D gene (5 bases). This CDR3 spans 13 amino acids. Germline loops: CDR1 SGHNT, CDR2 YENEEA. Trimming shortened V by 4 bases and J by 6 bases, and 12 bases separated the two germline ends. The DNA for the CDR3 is TGTGCCAGCAGCTCCCGGAGGGACGCTGAAGCTTTCTTT. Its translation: CASSSRRDAEAFF.

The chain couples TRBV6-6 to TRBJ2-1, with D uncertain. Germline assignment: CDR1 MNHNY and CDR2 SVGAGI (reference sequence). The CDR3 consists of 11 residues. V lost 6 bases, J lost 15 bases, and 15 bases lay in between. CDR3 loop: CASSTDGSLFF. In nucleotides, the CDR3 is TGTGCCAGCAGCACGGACGGCAGCTTGTTCTTC.

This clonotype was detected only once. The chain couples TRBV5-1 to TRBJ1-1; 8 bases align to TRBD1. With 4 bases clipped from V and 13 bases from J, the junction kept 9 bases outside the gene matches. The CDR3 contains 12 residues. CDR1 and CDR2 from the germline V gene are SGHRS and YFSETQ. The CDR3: CASSPGGTGGFF. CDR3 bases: TGCGCCAGCAGCCCTGGTGGGACAGGAGGTTTCTTT.

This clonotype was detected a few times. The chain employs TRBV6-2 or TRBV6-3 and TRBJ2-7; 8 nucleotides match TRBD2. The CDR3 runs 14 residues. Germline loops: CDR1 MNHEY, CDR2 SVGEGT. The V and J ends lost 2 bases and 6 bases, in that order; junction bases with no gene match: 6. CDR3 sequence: CASSYAGLVFEQYF. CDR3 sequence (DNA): TGTGCCAGCAGTTACGCGGGACTAGTGTTCGAGCAGTACTTC.

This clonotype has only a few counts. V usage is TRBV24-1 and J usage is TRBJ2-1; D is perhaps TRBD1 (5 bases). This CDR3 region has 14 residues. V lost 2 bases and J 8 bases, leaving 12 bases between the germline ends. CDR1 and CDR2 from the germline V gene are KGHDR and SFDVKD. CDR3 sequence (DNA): TGTGCCACCAGTGATTGGAGAAAGGGGCATGAGCAGTTCTTC. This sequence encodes CATSDWRKGHEQFF.

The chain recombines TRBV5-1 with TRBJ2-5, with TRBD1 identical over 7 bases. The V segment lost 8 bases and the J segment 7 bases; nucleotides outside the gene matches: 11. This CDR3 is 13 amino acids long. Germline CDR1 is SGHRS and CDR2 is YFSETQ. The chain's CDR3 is CASRTGADGTQYF. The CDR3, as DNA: TGCGCCAGTCGAACAGGGGCGGACGGGACCCAGTACTTC.

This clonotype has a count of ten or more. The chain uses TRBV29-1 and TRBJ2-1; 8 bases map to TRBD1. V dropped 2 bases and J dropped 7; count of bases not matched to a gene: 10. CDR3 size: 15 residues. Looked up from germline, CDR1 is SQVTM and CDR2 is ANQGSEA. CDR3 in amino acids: CSVESRQGARNEQFF. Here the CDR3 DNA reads TGCAGCGTTGAATCCCGGCAGGGGGCGCGTAATGAGCAGTTCTTC.